The rows below give T cell receptor beta chains drawn from one sample of a study of shared clonotypes between healthy human individuals. Repertoires were generated with immunoSEQ multiplex PCR, while TCRdb's copy carries only in-frame clones and drops some. This repertoire shows approximately 2,300,000 clones, around 93% found once; its top ten account for 0.37%. Sequenced input: naive CD4+ T cells from PBMCs. The receptors shown here come from a man between 18 and 29 years old in good health. Some clones in this sample may be carry-over from other donors' samples. The conserved cysteine and the conserved F or W are not part of the CDR3 here.

V	J	CDR3
TRBV10-1	TRBJ2-1	AINPGTSGRPPISYNEQF
TRBV9	TRBJ2-5	ASSRDQGWETQY
TRBV11-2	TRBJ2-2	ASSFIAGASGELF
TRBV6-1	TRBJ1-3	ASSERQFLSVDTIY
TRBV30	TRBJ1-1	AWGRRVPEAF
TRBV6-5	TRBJ2-7	AIALPYEQY
TRBV7-3	TRBJ2-1	ASSPNPNYNEQF
TRBV4-2	TRBJ2-1	ASSQTPDSQF
TRBV5-1	TRBJ2-3	ASLRDVGSTDTQY
TRBV4-1	TRBJ2-3	ASSQHTDTQY
TRBV11-2	TRBJ1-5	ASSQDSNQPQH
TRBV5-1	TRBJ2-2	ATTGTTNTGELF
TRBV6-6	TRBJ1-2	ASSYMDRGGT
TRBV7-3	TRBJ1-1	ASSPRGVSTEAF
TRBV7-2	TRBJ2-2	ASSLAILNTGELF
TRBV28	TRBJ1-1	ASSLPGRSSTEAF
TRBV9	TRBJ2-7	ASSVSVPFSEQY
TRBV19	TRBJ1-4	ASSIIQGNEKLF
TRBV5-1	TRBJ2-1	ASSPEGGDAEQF
TRBV7-2	TRBJ2-5	ASSLGALETQY
TRBV4-1	TRBJ1-1	ASSYGVSEAF
TRBV5-1	TRBJ2-7	ASSLAGTSTSEQY
TRBV5-1	TRBJ2-2	ASIKTMDTGELF
TRBV28	TRBJ2-7	ASSFWASGVGDYEQY
TRBV7-2	TRBJ2-5	ASSLDPARETQY